These 24 T cell receptor beta chains share one sample of origin, sequenced in a study of blood T cell repertoires in COVID-19. Profiling relied on immunoSEQ multiplex PCR, and the TCRdb table lists in-frame clones only, not all of them. Seen here are about 190,000 clones, around nine tenths observed once, and the top ten hold 5% to 7.5%. The sequenced sample was peripheral blood. The receptor source for this set is a woman between 40 and 50 years old who had recovered from COVID-19.

The chain couples TRBV6-6 to TRBJ1-1, with 7 bases aligning to TRBD1. Germline CDR1 MNHNY, CDR2 SVGAGI (reference sequence). The CDR3 runs to 15 residues. V gave up 2 bases and J gave up 0 bases; unmatched junction bases: 3. As DNA, the CDR3 is TGTGCCAGCAGTTACGAGGGGGCGATGAACACTGAAGCTTTCTTT. Translated, it gives CASSYEGAMNTEAFF.

The rearrangement links TRBV9 to TRBJ1-2; D is possibly TRBD1 (5 bases). Germline CDR1 SGDLS, CDR2 YYNGEE. V lost 0 bases and J lost 4, with 7 bases in between. The CDR3 runs 13 residues. CDR3 residues: CASSVGDSYGYTF. The DNA for the CDR3 is TGTGCCAGCAGCGTAGGCGACAGCTATGGCTACACCTTC. Supplemented by reference TRBV9 and TRBJ1-2, the full variable domain reads DSGVTQTPKHLITATGQRVTLRCSPRSGDLSVYWYQQSLDQGLQFLIQYYNGEERAKGNILERFSAQQFPDLHSELNLSSLELGDSALYFCASSVGDSYGYTFGSGTRLTVV.

V is TRBV18 and J is TRBJ1-4; 10 nucleotides align to TRBD1. Unmatched junction bases numbered 6, after V lost 3 bases and J lost 8 bases. Germline V CDR1 and CDR2: KGHSH, LQKENI. CDR3 length: 15 residues. CDR3 nucleotide sequence: TGTGCCAGCTCACCCGGACAGGGGGAGGCGGAAAAACTGTTTTTT. Its translation is CASSPGQGEAEKLFF.

The chain couples TRBV7-9 to TRBJ2-5; a possible D gene is TRBD1 (5 bases). Trimming took off 5 bases at V and 2 bases at J, with 15 bases between the two ends. CDR1 is SEHNR, CDR2 FQNEAQ, per germline (reference sequence). CDR3 length: 15 residues. For the CDR3, the DNA is TGTGCCAGCAGCCTCGCACAGGTGATTCAAGAGACCCAGTACTTC. It specifies CASSLAQVIQETQYF. The full variable domain, rest sourced from reference TRBV7-9 and TRBJ2-5, is DTGVSQNPRHKITKRGQNVTFRCDPISEHNRLYWYRQTLGQGPEFLTYFQNEAQLEKSRLLSDRFSAERPKGSFSTLEIQRTEQGDSAMYLCASSLAQVIQETQYFGPGTRLLVL.

The V and J genes are TRBV19 and TRBJ2-3, with a possible D match to TRBD1 (6 bases). CDR3 length: 14 residues. Germline V gene data show CDR1 as LNHDA and CDR2 as SQIVND (reference sequence). V was shortened by 7 bases and J by 0 bases, with 11 bases between the two germline ends. The chain's CDR3 is CASNVQGSTDTQYF. The DNA for the CDR3 is TGTGCCAGTAATGTACAGGGTAGCACAGATACGCAGTATTTT.

The J gene is TRBJ1-2, the V gene TRBV2; no clear D. V lost 8 bases to trimming and J lost 2 bases, with 15 bases between them. The CDR3 length is 14 residues. Germline assignment: CDR1 SNHLY and CDR2 FYNNEI. The CDR3: CASVPPTTNYGYTF. DNA for the CDR3: TGTGCCAGCGTGCCACCGACTACGAACTATGGCTACACCTTC. Drawing the rest from reference TRBV2 and TRBJ1-2, the complete variable domain is EPEVTQTPSHQVTQMGQEVILRCVPISNHLYFYWYRQILGQKVEFLVSFYNNEISEKSEIFDDQFSVERPDGSNFTLKIRSTKLEDSAMYFCASVPPTTNYGYTFGSGTRLTVV.

The sample holds a few counts of this clone. The rearrangement joins TRBV4-2 to TRBJ2-1, with 7 bases that match TRBD2. Germline assignment: CDR1 LGHNA and CDR2 YNFKEQ. This CDR3 comprises 16 residues. The V segment lost 0 bases and the J segment 3 bases; nucleotides outside the gene matches: 5. The CDR3 DNA follows: TGTGCCAGCAGCCAAGAGCTAGCGGATCTCTACAATGAGCAGTTCTTC. Its protein product is CASSQELADLYNEQFF.

This clone was recorded a few times. The gene calls are TRBV6-4 and TRBJ2-1, with 11 bases identical to TRBD2. There are 15 residues in the CDR3. V lost 8 bases to trimming and J lost 6 bases; unmatched junction nucleotides: 9. Germline CDR1 and CDR2: MRHNA and SNTAGT. CDR3 sequence (DNA): TGTGCCAGCGCGGAAAAACTAGCGGGAGCCAATGAGCAGTTCTTC. Its protein is CASAEKLAGANEQFF.

This chain joins TRBV24-1 and TRBJ2-3; 9 bases are a match to TRBD1. From germline, CDR1 is KGHDR and CDR2 SFDVKD. There are 15 residues in the CDR3. The CDR3 is CAVTGTGTKTDTQYF. CDR3 nucleotides: TGTGCTGTGACCGGGACAGGGACGAAAACAGATACGCAGTATTTT.

A few counts support this clone. The V gene is TRBV20-1, the J gene TRBJ1-1; no clear D. The germline V gene has CDR1 DFQATT and CDR2 SNEGSKA (reference sequence). The CDR3 extends over 11 amino acids. Trimming cost V 4 bases and J 3 bases, with 6 bases left between them. The CDR3 protein is CSATPYTEAFF. In DNA, the CDR3 is TGCAGTGCTACCCCGTACACTGAAGCTTTCTTT.

J is TRBJ2-7 and V is TRBV19; TRBD1 is a possible D gene (5 bases). The germline gives CDR1 LNHDA, CDR2 SQIVND (reference sequence). The CDR3 loop spans 14 amino acids. Trimming cost V 5 bases and J 3 bases, with 14 bases left between them. The CDR3 DNA is TGTGCCAGTAGTTCCTTTGAAAGGGGCTACGAGCAGTACTTC. Translation: CASSSFERGYEQYF.

This rearrangement joins TRBV29-1 to TRBJ1-1, with 7 bases identical to TRBD1. The trim removed 3 bases at V and 7 bases at J, leaving 5 bases unmatched. CDR3 length: 12 amino acids. Germline V gives CDR1 SQVTM, CDR2 ANQGSEA. CDR3 sequence: CSVDRGSFEAFF. The CDR3 coding sequence is TGCAGCGTTGACAGGGGGTCTTTTGAAGCTTTCTTT.

This chain connects TRBV11-3 to TRBJ2-1; TRBD2 matches at 8 bases. The germline gives CDR1 SGHNT, CDR2 YENEEA. This CDR3 contains 13 residues. V was clipped by 4 bases and J by 10 bases; unmatched bases: 6. The CDR3, as DNA: TGTGCCAGCAGCTCTCTGGGCGGGAGGGAGCAGTTCTTC. This sequence encodes CASSSLGGREQFF.

The CDR3 is CASSSIAGAYEQYF. In DNA, the CDR3 is TGTGCCAGCAGTTCCATAGCGGGAGCCTACGAGCAGTACTTC. The chain joins TRBV6-5 to TRBJ2-7, with 9 positions matching TRBD2. Germline CDR1 and CDR2: MNHEY and SVGAGI. This CDR3 has 14 amino acids. V was clipped by 4 bases and J by 2 bases; unmatched bases: 3.

The chain recombines TRBV27 with TRBJ2-1; a possible D gene is TRBD1 (8 bases). Trimming left V 5 bases short and J 6 bases short, with 17 bases between. The length of the CDR3 is 15 residues. Germline lookup yields CDR1 MNHEY and CDR2 SMNVEV (reference sequence). DNA of the CDR3: TGTGCCAGCAGTCTCGACAGGGGAGGGGGCAATGAGCAGTTCTTC. It yields the protein CASSLDRGGGNEQFF.

The genes are TRBV3-1 (or the pseudogene TRBV3-2) and TRBJ2-1; TRBD2 agrees at 10 bases. V lost 6 bases, J lost 2 bases, and 7 bases stayed unmatched. Germline CDR1 LGHDT, CDR2 YNNKEL (reference sequence). CDR3 length equals 16 residues. The CDR3 protein is CASSLTGLAPYNEQFF. The CDR3 DNA follows: TGTGCCAGCAGTCTAACGGGACTAGCGCCCTACAATGAGCAGTTCTTC.

Written as DNA, the CDR3 is TGTGCCAGCAGCTTAGAACAGGGGGCGGAGACCCAGTACTTC. Translating it yields CASSLEQGAETQYF. The chain employs TRBV7-9 and TRBJ2-5; 9 bases are shared with TRBD1. Germline assignment: CDR1 SEHNR and CDR2 FQNEAQ (reference sequence). The CDR3 sequence is 14 residues long. V shed 1 base and J 5 bases; nucleotides not matched to a gene: 2.

This chain connects TRBV15 to TRBJ1-4; D gene unclear. The CDR3 contains 15 residues. Trimming shortened V by 0 bases and J by 2 bases, and 7 bases separated the two germline ends. Per the germline V gene, CDR1 is LNHNV and CDR2 is YYDKDF (reference sequence). The CDR3 sequence is CATSRDLSTNEKLFF. CDR3 DNA sequence: TGTGCCACCAGCAGAGATCTATCCACTAATGAAAAACTGTTTTTT.

This rearrangement joins TRBV7-2 to TRBJ2-7; 7 bases agree with TRBD2. The ends lost 1 base at V and 5 bases at J; junction bases unmatched: 8. CDR1 is SGHTA, CDR2 FQGNSA, per germline. The CDR3 is 15 residues long. CDR3 coding DNA: TGTGCCAGCAGCTTAGTGGGCGGGAGCTTGAACGAGCAGTACTTC. Protein: CASSLVGGSLNEQYF.

The chain combines TRBV11-2 with TRBJ1-2, with a weak D call TRBD1 (5 bases). Looked up from germline, CDR1 is SGHAT and CDR2 is FQNNGV. There are 13 residues in the CDR3. V was cut by 5 bases and J by 3 bases, with 10 bases left in between. CDR3 region: CASSTTGYYGYTF. CDR3 nucleotides: TGTGCCAGCAGCACCACAGGTTACTATGGCTACACCTTC.

This clone was detected once. The chain combines TRBV6-6 with TRBJ1-3; 7 bases agree with TRBD1. There are 20 residues in the CDR3. Germline V gene data show CDR1 as MNHNY and CDR2 as SVGAGI (reference sequence). After removal of 6 bases from V and 0 bases from J, the junction contained 20 bases not matched to a gene. The DNA for the CDR3 is TGTGCCAGCAGCGTACTCTATAAACAGGGGTGGGCCCTCTCTGGAAACACCATATATTTT. Translating gives CASSVLYKQGWALSGNTIYF.

The chain joins TRBV11-1 to TRBJ1-1, with 7 bases that match TRBD1. V shed 7 bases, J shed 0 bases, and the junction held 2 bases outside the gene matches. This CDR3 is built from 13 residues. Per the germline V gene, CDR1 is SGHAT and CDR2 is FQDESV (reference sequence). CDR3 residues: CASTTGLNTEAFF. CDR3 in DNA: TGTGCCAGCACGACAGGGTTGAACACTGAAGCTTTCTTT.

CDR3 in DNA: TGTGCCAGCAGAGGAGGTAGCGGGAGTCGTTATGAGCAGTTCTTC. This sequence encodes CASRGGSGSRYEQFF. V is TRBV2 and J is TRBJ2-1, with 9 nucleotides matching TRBD2. Germline-derived CDR1 and CDR2 are SNHLY and FYNNEI. The V gene end was trimmed by 6 bases and the J gene end by 8 bases; junction bases not matched to a gene: 11. This CDR3 is 15 amino acids long.

The chain employs TRBV11-2 and TRBJ2-1, with 9 nucleotides matching TRBD1. This CDR3 comprises 15 residues. J was trimmed by 5 bases and V by 6 bases; bases with no gene match: 8. Germline CDR1 SGHAT, CDR2 FQNNGV. CDR3 region: CASRFRTGENNEQFF. CDR3 nucleotides: TGTGCCAGCAGGTTTAGGACAGGGGAAAACAATGAGCAGTTCTTC.